The 14 T cell receptor beta chains presented below share a single source sample, sequenced in a study of blood T cell repertoires in COVID-19. Sequencing was performed with immunoSEQ multiplex PCR; in TCRdb, only in-frame clones are kept and a portion is missing. The repertoire includes over 100,000 clones, about 89% of them detected once, and about 2.5% sits in the top ten. The material sequenced was peripheral blood. The receptors were sampled from a man aged 45-65 years with active COVID-19.

V usage is TRBV6-5 and J usage is TRBJ1-2, with no clear D. The CDR3 runs to 14 residues. Looked up from germline, CDR1 is MNHEY and CDR2 is SVGAGI. V lost 7 bases and J lost 8, with 20 bases in between. The CDR3 spells CASTKPGKEFGYTF. CDR3 bases: TGTGCCAGCACTAAGCCCGGGAAGGAATTCGGCTACACCTTC.

The chain uses TRBV29-1 and TRBJ2-3, with 7 bases aligning to TRBD1. This CDR3 has 12 residues. CDR1 is SQVTM and CDR2 is ANQGSEA in the germline V gene. V was clipped by 6 bases and J by 8 bases; unmatched bases: 8. The chain's CDR3 is CSVGMDRPTQYF. Written as DNA, the CDR3 is TGCAGCGTCGGGATGGACAGGCCTACGCAGTATTTT.

This rearrangement joins TRBV4-3 to TRBJ1-1; D is unresolved. CDR1 LGHNA and CDR2 YSLEER come from the germline V gene. Trimming pared 5 bases from V and 1 base from J, leaving 11 bases between. CDR3 length: 14 residues. The CDR3: CASSFSGRNTEAFF. The CDR3 coding sequence is TGCGCCAGCAGCTTTTCGGGAAGGAACACTGAAGCTTTCTTT.

V gene TRBV6-2 or TRBV6-3 combines with J gene TRBJ1-2, with D tentatively TRBD1 (6 bases). Trimming left V 4 bases short and J 7 bases short, with 16 bases between. The CDR3 runs 14 residues. The germline CDR1 and CDR2 sequences are MNHEY and SVGEGT. CDR3 nucleotides: TGTGCCAGCAGTTTAGAGGGGGAGACTGCTGGCTACACCTTC. Protein: CASSLEGETAGYTF.

The chain carries TRBV5-1 and TRBJ2-1, with 10 nucleotides matching TRBD2. The V segment lost 4 bases and the J segment 7 bases; nucleotides outside the gene matches: 11. Germline V lookup: CDR1 SGHRS, CDR2 YFSETQ. CDR3 length equals 16 residues. CDR3 in amino acids: CASSTPTSGAGNEQFF. The CDR3, as DNA: TGCGCCAGCAGCACCCCCACTAGCGGGGCGGGGAATGAGCAGTTCTTC. Full variable domain (missing parts from reference TRBV5-1 and TRBJ2-1): KAGVTQTPRYLIKTRGQQVTLSCSPISGHRSVSWYQQTPGQGLQFLFEYFSETQRNKGNFPGRFSGRQFSNSRSEMNVSTLELGDSALYLCASSTPTSGAGNEQFFGPGTRLTVL.

This clone was recorded once. A junction end diverges from the germline sequence, so it may reflect a read error. The chain employs TRBV3-1 (or the pseudogene TRBV3-2) and TRBJ2-5; D is unclear. From germline, CDR1 is LGHDT and CDR2 YNNKEL (reference sequence). This CDR3 is 14 amino acids long. This CDR3 reads CASSQPGYQETQYF. The CDR3 region has the DNA TGTGCCAGCAGCCAACCCGGGTACCAGGAGACCCAGTACTTC.

The CDR3 loop reads CASRRVGDEAFF. DNA for the CDR3: TGTGCCAGCAGGAGGGTTGGGGATGAAGCTTTCTTT. This rearrangement joins TRBV11-2 to TRBJ1-1; no clear D gene. The V gene lost 6 bases and the J gene lost 7 bases, with 12 bases spanning the gap. Germline assignment: CDR1 SGHAT and CDR2 FQNNGV. CDR3 length: 12 residues. Using reference TRBV11-2 and TRBJ1-1 for the parts outside the CDR3, the full variable domain is EAGVAQSPRYKIIEKRQSVAFWCNPISGHATLYWYQQILGQGPKLLIQFQNNGVVDDSQLPKDRFSAERLKGVDSTLKIQPAKLEDSAVYLCASRRVGDEAFFGQGTRLTVV.

This clone was observed once. The rearrangement joins TRBV29-1 to TRBJ1-2; 10 bases agree with TRBD1. The V segment lost 5 bases and the J segment 4 bases; nucleotides outside the gene matches: 7. This CDR3 comprises 14 residues. Per germline, CDR1 SQVTM and CDR2 ANQGSEA. CDR3 sequence reads: CSVSTGTGAYGYTF. The CDR3 nucleotides are TGCAGCGTTTCAACCGGGACAGGGGCCTATGGCTACACCTTC.

The chain is built from TRBV3-1 (or the pseudogene TRBV3-2) and TRBJ2-5, with TRBD2 matching over 11 bases. Per germline, CDR1 LGHDT and CDR2 YNNKEL (reference sequence). Trimming removed 4 bases from V and 5 bases from J; junction bases left unmatched: 12. The CDR3 contains 17 residues. The CDR3 spells CASSLGLAGGQRETQYF. The CDR3 DNA reads TGTGCCAGCAGCCTCGGGCTAGCGGGGGGCCAGCGGGAGACCCAGTACTTC.

V is TRBV5-8 and J is TRBJ2-5; 7 bases agree with TRBD1. Per germline, CDR1 SGHTS and CDR2 YDEGEE. The J segment lost 5 bases and the V segment lost 3 bases, leaving 10 bases of the junction unmatched. This CDR3 comprises 15 residues. CDR3 residues: CASSSPGQLGETQYF. The CDR3 coding sequence is TGTGCCAGCAGCTCCCCGGGACAGCTAGGGGAGACCCAGTACTTC.

The rearrangement uses TRBV5-1 and TRBJ2-1; tentatively, D is TRBD1 (6 bases). V lost 4 bases, J lost 5 bases, and 16 bases lay in between. CDR3 length: 15 amino acids. CDR1 and CDR2 from the germline V gene are SGHRS and YFSETQ. The CDR3 is CASSGRQAYDNEQFF. Written as DNA, the CDR3 is TGCGCCAGCAGCGGGAGACAGGCATACGACAATGAGCAGTTCTTC.

This clone has a single count. The V call is TRBV12-3 or TRBV12-4, the J call TRBJ2-5; tentative D call: TRBD1 (6 bases). This CDR3 is 13 amino acids long. The V end lost 8 bases, the J end lost 2 bases, and 12 bases lay between the germline ends. The CDR3 region is CASGTGKQETQYF. As DNA, the CDR3 is TGTGCCAGCGGTACAGGGAAACAAGAGACCCAGTACTTC.

The V call is TRBV6-2 or TRBV6-3, the J call TRBJ1-1; D call uncertain. The CDR3 is 14 amino acids. V lost 2 bases and J 4 bases, leaving 11 bases between the germline ends. Germline V lookup: CDR1 MNHEY, CDR2 SVGEGT. The DNA for the CDR3 is TGTGCCAGCAGTTACGGAGCGTGGGTCACTGAAGCTTTCTTT. Translation: CASSYGAWVTEAFF.

This clone was counted a few times. The rearrangement links TRBV30 to TRBJ2-7, with a possible D match to TRBD2 (6 bases). This CDR3 has 15 residues. Germline loops: CDR1 GTSNPN, CDR2 SVGIG (reference sequence). The V end lost 3 bases, the J end lost 3 bases, and 18 bases lay between the germline ends. CDR3 sequence: CAWRVFGGRDYEQYF. In DNA, the CDR3 is TGTGCCTGGAGGGTTTTTGGGGGGAGAGACTACGAGCAGTACTTC.